These 32 T cell receptor beta chains originate from one sample sequenced in a study of cytomegalovirus exposure and HLA in healthy donors. PCR was performed using 60 Vbeta and 13 Jbeta primers. Repertoires were generated with immunoSEQ multiplex PCR, while TCRdb's copy carries only in-frame clones and drops some. Of around 150,000 clones in the sample, roughly 77% were seen once. Sequencing was done on a sample of PBMCs. These receptors were obtained from a human donor in good health.

CDR3 protein: CATSTGRRANQPQHF. DNA for the CDR3: TGTGCCACCAGCACAGGGAGGAGGGCCAATCAGCCCCAGCATTTT. The chain employs TRBV15 and TRBJ1-5; D possibly corresponds to TRBD1 (5 bases). Trimming took 4 bases from V and 3 from J, leaving 13 bases between them. Germline-derived CDR1 and CDR2 are LNHNV and YYDKDF (reference sequence). The CDR3 sequence is 15 residues long.

V and J are TRBV28 and TRBJ2-3; 9 nucleotides agree with TRBD2. The CDR3 length is 18 residues. CDR1 MDHEN and CDR2 SYDVKM come from the germline V gene. J lost 2 bases, V lost 4 bases, and 13 bases had no gene match. CDR3 sequence: CASSYVGSGGSVTDTQYF. In nucleotides, the CDR3 is TGTGCCAGCAGTTACGTGGGTAGCGGGGGTAGCGTCACAGATACGCAGTATTTT.

The chain is built from TRBV4-1 and TRBJ1-6; D is ambiguous. CDR3 size: 13 residues. The germline CDR1 and CDR2 sequences are MGHRA and YSYEKL. Trimming pared 2 bases from V and 8 bases from J, leaving 7 bases between. In DNA form, the CDR3 reads TGCGCCAGCAGCCAAAATCAGTATTCACCCCTCCACTTT. It encodes CASSQNQYSPLHF.

The gene calls are TRBV28 and TRBJ1-5; D call uncertain. V shed 8 bases and J shed 7 bases, with 15 bases lying between them. Germline-derived CDR1 and CDR2 are MDHEN and SYDVKM. The CDR3 is made up of 13 amino acids. The CDR3 DNA sequence: TGTGCCAGCGGCCTGGACCGGGAACAGCCCCAGCATTTT. Translating gives CASGLDREQPQHF.

The genes are TRBV4-1 and TRBJ1-5, with 8 bases matching TRBD1. CDR1 MGHRA and CDR2 YSYEKL come from the germline V gene. The CDR3 spans 17 residues. V dropped 2 bases and J dropped 3; count of bases not matched to a gene: 9. CDR3 bases: TGCGCCAGCAGCCAAACCTCTGGGACAGGAATCAATCAGCCCCAGCATTTT. It specifies CASSQTSGTGINQPQHF.

The V call is TRBV6-5, the J call TRBJ2-1; 8 bases fit TRBD2. The V gene's germline CDR1 is MNHEY and CDR2 SVGAGI. The trim removed 4 bases at V and 2 bases at J, leaving 7 bases unmatched. The CDR3 consists of 16 residues. This CDR3 is CASSWEAGAPYNEQFF. The CDR3 DNA is TGTGCCAGCAGTTGGGAAGCGGGGGCACCCTACAATGAGCAGTTCTTC.

J is TRBJ2-1 and V is TRBV28; 10 positions match TRBD2. The germline gives CDR1 MDHEN, CDR2 SYDVKM. The CDR3 contains 15 residues. V was pared by 6 bases and J by 7 bases, with 9 bases of the junction left unmatched. The CDR3 sequence: CASSRTSGDRNEQFF. Written as DNA, the CDR3 is TGTGCCAGCAGCCGTACTAGCGGGGACCGGAATGAGCAGTTCTTC.

V is TRBV5-6 and J is TRBJ1-3, with D possibly being TRBD1 (5 bases). The length of the CDR3 is 17 residues. V gave up 0 bases and J gave up 0 bases, with 13 bases separating them. CDR1 and CDR2 from the germline V gene are SGHDT and YYEEEE. CDR3 in DNA: TGTGCCAGCAGCTTGGTACTACGGGGGTCCTCTGGAAACACCATATATTTT. This translates into CASSLVLRGSSGNTIYF.

This clone turned up a few times. V usage is TRBV14 and J usage is TRBJ1-2, with D possibly TRBD1 on 6 matching bases. The CDR3 runs to 15 residues. With 4 bases removed from V and 1 base from J, the gap between germline ends came to 13 bases. Germline assignment: CDR1 SGHDN and CDR2 FVKESK. The CDR3 bases are TGTGCCAGCAGCCGAAGCAGGGGTAGTAACTATGGCTACACCTTC. It codes for CASSRSRGSNYGYTF.

The chain couples TRBV7-2 to TRBJ2-5; D not certain. CDR3 length equals 13 residues. The germline V and J ends were trimmed by 1 base and 2 bases, with 5 bases remaining between them. Per germline, CDR1 SGHTA and CDR2 FQGNSA. The CDR3 coding sequence is TGTGCCAGCAGCTTAGTCAGACAAGAGACCCAGTACTTC. Its translation is CASSLVRQETQYF.

The chain is built from TRBV9 and TRBJ2-3; possibly TRBD1 for D (5 bases). Deletions cut 0 bases from V and 2 bases from J, with 13 bases between. The CDR3 totals 16 residues. Germline CDR1 and CDR2: SGDLS and YYNGEE. The CDR3 is CASSVVPAGHTDTQYF. The DNA of the CDR3 is TGTGCCAGCAGCGTAGTCCCCGCAGGACACACAGATACGCAGTATTTT.

The V call is TRBV14, the J call TRBJ1-1, with D perhaps matching TRBD1 (6 bases). Germline lookup yields CDR1 SGHDN and CDR2 FVKESK. V lost 1 base to trimming and J lost 5 bases, with 20 bases between them. The CDR3 runs to 17 residues. The CDR3: CASSQAEGGPPWTEAFF. CDR3 in DNA: TGTGCCAGCAGCCAAGCGGAAGGGGGACCCCCGTGGACTGAAGCTTTCTTT.

The rearrangement uses TRBV19 and TRBJ1-5; the match to TRBD1 covers 8 bases. Germline lookup yields CDR1 LNHDA and CDR2 SQIVND (reference sequence). This CDR3 comprises 13 residues. The V segment lost 5 bases and the J segment 7 bases; nucleotides outside the gene matches: 4. The CDR3 DNA sequence: TGTGCCAGTAGTGACAGGGGAGACCAGCCCCAGCATTTT. This encodes CASSDRGDQPQHF.

This clone has just one count. The genes are TRBV6-6 and TRBJ1-5; perhaps TRBD1 as D (5 bases). CDR3 size: 16 residues. V lost 2 bases and J lost 0, with 11 bases in between. Germline assignment: CDR1 MNHNY and CDR2 SVGAGI (reference sequence). The CDR3 bases are TGTGCCAGCAGTTACGGGGCGCTGGTTAGCAATCAGCCCCAGCATTTT. This translates into CASSYGALVSNQPQHF.

J is TRBJ2-2 and V is TRBV2; 13 bases line up with TRBD2. The CDR3 totals 15 residues. J gave up 8 bases and V 6 bases, and 6 bases lay outside the gene matches. CDR1 and CDR2 from the germline V gene are SNHLY and FYNNEI. The CDR3 DNA is TGTGCCAGCAGGGAACTAGCGGGGGGGCCTGGGGAGCTGTTTTTT. Protein sequence: CASRELAGGPGELFF.

The chain uses TRBV18 and TRBJ2-3; 10 nucleotides align to TRBD2. Germline V gene sequence: CDR1 KGHSH, CDR2 LQKENI. CDR3 size: 19 residues. V dropped 3 bases and J dropped 2; count of bases not matched to a gene: 14. This chain's CDR3 is CASSPLSPASGGLTDTQYF. CDR3 nucleotide sequence: TGTGCCAGCTCACCGCTTTCCCCTGCTAGCGGGGGCCTCACAGATACGCAGTATTTT.

The chain carries TRBV7-9 and TRBJ2-1; D may be TRBD1 (5 bases). The V gene's germline CDR1 is SEHNR and CDR2 FQNEAQ (reference sequence). The CDR3 totals 16 residues. V shed 5 bases and J shed 4 bases, with 18 bases lying between them. CDR3 nucleotides: TGTGCCAGCAGCGACGTAAACAGGCGTAATTACAATGAGCAGTTCTTC. Its translation is CASSDVNRRNYNEQFF.

The V call is TRBV28, the J call TRBJ2-5; no definite D call. Trimming left V 2 bases short and J 2 bases short, with 9 bases between. This CDR3 is built from 14 residues. Germline V gives CDR1 MDHEN, CDR2 SYDVKM. The chain's CDR3 is CASSLAEIQETQYF. DNA for the CDR3: TGTGCCAGCAGTTTAGCAGAAATTCAAGAGACCCAGTACTTC.

This clone was recorded a few times. This sequence joins TRBV28 and TRBJ1-4; 7 positions agree with TRBD1. Losses at the gene ends were 7 bases for V and 7 bases for J; bases not matched to a gene: 18. In germline, CDR1 is MDHEN, CDR2 SYDVKM. The CDR3 contains 17 residues. The DNA of the CDR3 is TGTGCCAGCACCCCAGGGGACAGAATTTTACGGGCTGAAAAACTGTTTTTT. Its translation: CASTPGDRILRAEKLFF.

V gene TRBV14 combines with J gene TRBJ2-7; D is unclear. The CDR3 extends over 15 amino acids. Trimming shortened V by 0 bases and J by 6 bases, and 15 bases separated the two germline ends. Germline V gives CDR1 SGHDN, CDR2 FVKESK. CDR3 residues: CASSQEPQRLSEQYF. The CDR3 bases are TGTGCCAGCAGCCAAGAACCCCAACGTTTGAGCGAGCAGTACTTC.

In DNA form, the CDR3 reads TGTGCCAGCAGCTTATCCTCGTCAGCCTATAATTCACCCCTCCACTTT. It codes for CASSLSSSAYNSPLHF. This sequence joins TRBV7-9 and TRBJ1-6; D is ambiguous. The V gene's germline CDR1 is SEHNR and CDR2 FQNEAQ (reference sequence). The CDR3 is made up of 16 amino acids. Trimming took 2 bases from V and 2 from J, leaving 10 bases between them.

This chain connects TRBV19 to TRBJ1-5; 8 nucleotides line up with TRBD1. The germline gives CDR1 LNHDA, CDR2 SQIVND (reference sequence). This CDR3 has 13 residues. V shed 6 bases, J shed 6 bases, and the junction held 4 bases outside the gene matches. The CDR3 DNA sequence: TGTGCCAGTAGAGGACAGGGAGCTCAGCCCCAGCATTTT. This encodes CASRGQGAQPQHF.

The V and J genes are TRBV18 and TRBJ1-1; D possibly corresponds to TRBD1 (6 bases). This CDR3 spans 14 amino acids. V dropped 2 bases and J dropped 2 bases, with 9 bases sitting between them. Germline V gives CDR1 KGHSH, CDR2 LQKENI. The CDR3: CASSPRTENTEAFF. The CDR3 nucleotides read TGTGCCAGCTCACCAAGGACAGAAAACACTGAAGCTTTCTTT.

V is TRBV7-2 and J is TRBJ1-3; D is ambiguous. The length of the CDR3 is 16 residues. Germline CDR1 SGHTA, CDR2 FQGNSA. V lost 2 bases to trimming and J lost 2 bases, with 13 bases between them. The CDR3 nucleotides read TGTGCCAGCAGCTTACGAGGGATTGGTGCTGGAAACACCATATATTTT. It yields the protein CASSLRGIGAGNTIYF. The whole variable domain, filled in from reference TRBV7-2 and TRBJ1-3, reads GAGVSQSPSNKVTEKGKDVELRCDPISGHTALYWYRQSLGQGLEFLIYFQGNSAPDKSGLPSDRFSAERTGGSVSTLTIQRTQQEDSAVYLCASSLRGIGAGNTIYFGEGSWLTVV.

This clone was recorded once. J is TRBJ2-7 and V is TRBV4-2, with a possible D match to TRBD1 (5 bases). Germline assignment: CDR1 LGHNA and CDR2 YNFKEQ. Trimming left V 0 bases short and J 5 bases short, with 8 bases between. The CDR3 covers 13 residues. The DNA for the CDR3 is TGTGCCAGCAGCCAAGATAGGGGTGACGAGCAGTACTTC. Protein product: CASSQDRGDEQYF.

The table lists this clone with a count of one. The chain is built from TRBV7-3 and TRBJ1-6, with a weak D call TRBD1 (6 bases). V lost 3 bases and J lost 8, with 14 bases in between. This CDR3 contains 15 residues. The V gene's germline CDR1 is SGHTA and CDR2 FQGTGA. The CDR3 DNA is TGTGCCAGCAGCTTGTCGGGACATAGGGATTCACCCCTCCACTTT. The encoded protein is CASSLSGHRDSPLHF.

This rearrangement joins TRBV30 to TRBJ1-3; a weak D match, TRBD1 (5 bases). The ends were cut back, 4 bases at V and 9 bases at J, with 16 bases in the middle. Germline lookup yields CDR1 GTSNPN and CDR2 SVGIG (reference sequence). The CDR3 has 13 amino acids. The CDR3 protein is CAWNIRADGTIYF. The CDR3 DNA is TGTGCCTGGAACATCAGGGCGGACGGCACCATATATTTT. The entire variable domain, with the rest obtained from reference TRBV30 and TRBJ1-3, is as follows: SQTIHQWPATLVQPVGSPLSLECTVEGTSNPNLYWYRQAAGRGLQLLFYSVGIGQISSEVPQNLSASRPQDRQFILSSKKLLLSDSGFYLCAWNIRADGTIYFGEGSWLTVV.

This sequence joins TRBV29-1 and TRBJ1-1; 7 bases align to TRBD1. The CDR3 sequence is 16 residues long. V lost 5 bases and J lost 0; bases outside the gene matches: 12. Germline V gives CDR1 SQVTM, CDR2 ANQGSEA. In nucleotides, the CDR3 is TGCAGCGTTCGGACAGGAGGATTCAACATGAACACTGAAGCTTTCTTT. Translating it yields CSVRTGGFNMNTEAFF.

The chain uses TRBV28 and TRBJ2-7, with a tentative D call TRBD2 (6 bases). The V gene's germline CDR1 is MDHEN and CDR2 SYDVKM. The V and J ends lost 6 bases and 0 bases respectively, with 15 bases between them. CDR3 length: 15 residues. CDR3 amino acids: CASSEPGLGSYEQYF. Here the CDR3 DNA reads TGTGCCAGCAGCGAACCGGGACTGGGCTCCTACGAGCAGTACTTC.

This clone was observed a handful of times. This chain links TRBV4-2 with TRBJ2-3; possibly TRBD2 for D (5 bases). The CDR3 covers 14 residues. Trimming removed 1 base from V and 2 bases from J, with 7 bases in between. Per germline, CDR1 LGHNA and CDR2 YNFKEQ. The CDR3 spells CASSQGAATDTQYF. CDR3 DNA sequence: TGTGCCAGCAGCCAAGGAGCGGCCACAGATACGCAGTATTTT.

The gene calls are TRBV30 and TRBJ2-7, with TRBD2 matching 8 bases. The germline CDR1 and CDR2 sequences are GTSNPN and SVGIG (reference sequence). The V segment lost 6 bases and the J segment 3 bases; nucleotides outside the gene matches: 7. The CDR3 contains 13 residues. The CDR3: CACSGVGYYEQYF. DNA for the CDR3: TGTGCCTGTAGCGGGGTTGGGTACTACGAGCAGTACTTC.

The chain carries TRBV7-9 and TRBJ2-2, with 9 bases fitting TRBD2. This CDR3 is 16 amino acids long. Per germline, CDR1 SEHNR and CDR2 FQNEAQ (reference sequence). The trim removed 6 bases at V and 3 bases at J, leaving 8 bases unmatched. This chain's CDR3 is CASSRIAGVDTGELFF. In nucleotides, the CDR3 is TGTGCCAGCAGTAGGATAGCGGGAGTAGACACCGGGGAGCTGTTTTTT.